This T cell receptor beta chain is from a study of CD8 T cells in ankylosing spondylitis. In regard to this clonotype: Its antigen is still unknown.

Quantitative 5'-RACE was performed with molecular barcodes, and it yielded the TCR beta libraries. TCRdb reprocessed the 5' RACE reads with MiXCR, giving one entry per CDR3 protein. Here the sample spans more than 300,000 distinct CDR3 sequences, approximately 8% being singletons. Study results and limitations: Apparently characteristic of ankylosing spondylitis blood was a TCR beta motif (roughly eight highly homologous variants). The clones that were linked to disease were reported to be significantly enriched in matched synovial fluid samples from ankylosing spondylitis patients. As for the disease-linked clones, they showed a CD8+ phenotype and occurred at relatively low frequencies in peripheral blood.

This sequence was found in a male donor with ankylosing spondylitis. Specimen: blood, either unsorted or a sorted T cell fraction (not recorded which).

DNA for the CDR3: TGTGCCAGCAGTCCACGTCAGTATGGGAACACCATATATTTT. Translation gives CASSPRQYGNTIYF. The genes are TRBV12-3 or TRBV12-4 and TRBJ1-3; no clear D gene. The CDR3 is 14 amino acids. Trimming took off 5 bases at V and 7 bases at J, with 15 bases between the two ends.